This entry concerns a single T cell receptor (beta chain). The antigen remains unidentified. A junction boundary mismatches the germline segment, possibly from a read error. This CDR3 has 14 amino acids. Germline values: CDR1 MNHNS, CDR2 SASEGT. The sample originates from a study of tumor and adjacent non-tumor tissue in lung cancer. Study-level points and caveats: Top 100 clones took a larger repertoire share in normal lung. Tumor TCR diversity, when higher, was linked to shorter survival. Compared with tumor, normal lung showed significantly lower TCR diversity.

This sample's RNA came from whole unsorted tissue. Distant lung tissue was collected more than 3 cm away from the tumor edge. Three rounds of nested PCR, following a modified ARM-PCR protocol, produced the TCRbeta library. One entry per CDR3 protein, called by TCRdb with MiXCR from the multiplex PCR reads. The sample contains about 80,000 distinct CDR3 sequences, approximately 78% of which appear only once. The sample consisted of distant non-tumor lung tissue. The gene calls are TRBV6-1 and TRBJ1-5; D remains ambiguous. The origin of this receptor is a man in his sixties with non-small cell lung cancer. CDR3 protein: CASIGHNSNQSQHF. Written as DNA, the CDR3 is TGTGCCAGCATTGGGCACAATAGCAATCAGTCCCAGCATTTT.